A single T cell receptor beta chain is shown here with its context. This entry belongs to a study of blood T cell repertoires in COVID-19. Germline V gives CDR1 LGHDT, CDR2 YNNKEL (reference sequence). Trimming removed 4 bases at V and 5 bases at J, with 15 bases between. This CDR3 spans 16 amino acids. This table comes from immunoSEQ multiplex PCR, and its TCRdb copy is limited to in-frame clones, with some not included. The table has some 130,000 clones, roughly 88% seen once. This TCR was sampled from a man aged 45 to 65 with acute or convalescent COVID-19. The chain carries TRBV3-1 (or the pseudogene TRBV3-2) and TRBJ1-6, with TRBD1 as a possible D gene (6 bases). Sample: peripheral blood. CDR3 residues: CASSLYLTGNNSPLHF. The CDR3 coding sequence is TGTGCCAGCAGCCTATATCTAACAGGGAATAATTCACCCCTCCACTTT.